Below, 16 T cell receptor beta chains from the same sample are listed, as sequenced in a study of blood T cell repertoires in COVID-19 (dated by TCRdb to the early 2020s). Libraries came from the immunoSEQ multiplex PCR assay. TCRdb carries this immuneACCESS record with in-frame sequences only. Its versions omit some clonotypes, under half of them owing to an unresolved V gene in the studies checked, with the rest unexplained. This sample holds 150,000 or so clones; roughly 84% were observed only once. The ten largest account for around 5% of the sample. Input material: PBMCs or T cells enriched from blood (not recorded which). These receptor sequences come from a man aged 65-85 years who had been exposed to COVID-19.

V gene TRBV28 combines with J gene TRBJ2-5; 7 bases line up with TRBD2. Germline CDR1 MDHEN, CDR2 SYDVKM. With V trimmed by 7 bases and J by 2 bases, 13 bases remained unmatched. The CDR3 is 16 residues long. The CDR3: CASIPPPGRSQETQYF. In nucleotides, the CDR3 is TGTGCCAGCATCCCTCCCCCCGGGAGGTCACAAGAGACCCAGTACTTC.

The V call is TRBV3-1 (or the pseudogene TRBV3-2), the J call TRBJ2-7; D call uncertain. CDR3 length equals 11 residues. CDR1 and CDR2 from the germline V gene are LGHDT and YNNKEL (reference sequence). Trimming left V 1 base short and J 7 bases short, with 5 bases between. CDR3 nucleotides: TGTGCCAGCAGCCAAGTAAAAGAGCAGTACTTC. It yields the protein CASSQVKEQYF.

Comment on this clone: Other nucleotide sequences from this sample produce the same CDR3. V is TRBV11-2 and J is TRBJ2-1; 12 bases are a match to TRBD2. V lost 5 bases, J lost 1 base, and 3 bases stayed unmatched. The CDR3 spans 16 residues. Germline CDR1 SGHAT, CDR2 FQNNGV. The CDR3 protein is CASSLGLAGSYNEQFF. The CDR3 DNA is TGTGCCAGCAGCCTAGGACTAGCGGGGTCCTACAATGAGCAGTTCTTC.

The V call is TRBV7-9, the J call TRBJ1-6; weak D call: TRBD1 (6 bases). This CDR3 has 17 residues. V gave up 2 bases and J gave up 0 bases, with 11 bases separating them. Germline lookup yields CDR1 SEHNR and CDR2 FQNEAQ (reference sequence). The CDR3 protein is CASSLSGGGSYNSPLHF. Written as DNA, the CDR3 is TGTGCCAGCAGCTTAAGCGGGGGCGGCTCCTATAATTCACCCCTCCACTTT.

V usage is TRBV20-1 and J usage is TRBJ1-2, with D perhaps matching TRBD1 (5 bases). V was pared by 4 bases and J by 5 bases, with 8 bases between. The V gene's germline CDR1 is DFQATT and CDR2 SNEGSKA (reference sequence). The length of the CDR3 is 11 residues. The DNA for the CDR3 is TGCAGTGCTACCCAGGGTTATGGCTACACCTTC. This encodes CSATQGYGYTF.

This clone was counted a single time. The CDR3 loop is CASSLRPSSVESQFF. The DNA for the CDR3 is TGCGCCAGCAGCTTGCGTCCATCCTCCGTGGAGTCGCAGTTCTTC. The chain combines TRBV5-1 with TRBJ2-1; D unclear. CDR1 and CDR2 (germline): SGHRS, YFSETQ. V shed 1 base and J shed 12 bases, with 20 bases lying between them. The CDR3 spans 15 residues.

CDR3 sequence (DNA): TGTGCCAGCCTCGAGGGCGGGAGCACAGATACGCAGTATTTT. Residues: CASLEGGSTDTQYF. The V gene is TRBV6-5, the J gene TRBJ2-3; maybe TRBD2 (5 bases). The CDR3 is made up of 14 amino acids. The germline V gene encodes CDR1 MNHEY and CDR2 SVGAGI. Trimming removed 8 bases from V and 0 bases from J, with 12 bases in between.

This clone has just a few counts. CDR3 nucleotide sequence: TGTGCCAGTAGTATACAAGCGGGGGGGCTGGGGAATGAGCAGTTCTTC. It translates to CASSIQAGGLGNEQFF. The rearrangement links TRBV19 to TRBJ2-1; 10 nucleotides agree with TRBD2. The ends lost 2 bases at V and 7 bases at J; junction bases unmatched: 8. This CDR3 contains 16 residues. From germline, CDR1 is LNHDA and CDR2 SQIVND (reference sequence).

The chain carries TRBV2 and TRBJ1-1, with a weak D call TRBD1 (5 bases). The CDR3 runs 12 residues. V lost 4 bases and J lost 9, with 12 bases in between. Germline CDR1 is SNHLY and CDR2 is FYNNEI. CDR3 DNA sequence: TGTGCCAGCAGTGTAGTCGACAGCAAAGCTTTCTTT. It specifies CASSVVDSKAFF.

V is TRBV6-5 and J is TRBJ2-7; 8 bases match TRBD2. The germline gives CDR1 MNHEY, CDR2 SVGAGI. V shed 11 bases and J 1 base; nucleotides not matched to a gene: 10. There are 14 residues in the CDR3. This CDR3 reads CAAQGGGQSYEQYF. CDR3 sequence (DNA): TGTGCCGCCCAGGGCGGGGGGCAATCCTACGAGCAGTACTTC.

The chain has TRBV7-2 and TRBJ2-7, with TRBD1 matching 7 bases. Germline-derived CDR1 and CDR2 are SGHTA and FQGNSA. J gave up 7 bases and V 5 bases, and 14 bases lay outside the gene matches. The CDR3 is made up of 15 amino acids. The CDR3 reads CASSRWTGGAGEQYF. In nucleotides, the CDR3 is TGTGCCAGCAGCCGTTGGACAGGTGGGGCTGGAGAGCAGTACTTC.

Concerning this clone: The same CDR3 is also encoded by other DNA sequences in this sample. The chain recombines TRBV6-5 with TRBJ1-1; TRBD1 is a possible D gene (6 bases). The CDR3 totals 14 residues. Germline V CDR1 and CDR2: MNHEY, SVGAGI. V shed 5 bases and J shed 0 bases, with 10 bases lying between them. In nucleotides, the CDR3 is TGTGCCAGCAGTCCCGACAGGCTGAACACTGAAGCTTTCTTT. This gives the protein CASSPDRLNTEAFF.

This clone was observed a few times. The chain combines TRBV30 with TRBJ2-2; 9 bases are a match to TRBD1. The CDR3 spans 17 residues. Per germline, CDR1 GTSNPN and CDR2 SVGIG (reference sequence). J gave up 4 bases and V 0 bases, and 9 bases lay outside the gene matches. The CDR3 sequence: CAWSVQRGTGSTGELFF. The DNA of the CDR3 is TGTGCCTGGAGTGTACAACGCGGGACAGGGAGCACCGGGGAGCTGTTTTTT.

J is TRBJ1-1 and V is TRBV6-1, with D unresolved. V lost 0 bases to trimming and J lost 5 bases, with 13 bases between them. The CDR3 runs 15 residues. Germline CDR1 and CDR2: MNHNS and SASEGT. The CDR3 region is CASSEAAGPGTEAFF. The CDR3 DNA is TGTGCCAGCAGTGAAGCGGCAGGTCCTGGGACTGAAGCTTTCTTT.

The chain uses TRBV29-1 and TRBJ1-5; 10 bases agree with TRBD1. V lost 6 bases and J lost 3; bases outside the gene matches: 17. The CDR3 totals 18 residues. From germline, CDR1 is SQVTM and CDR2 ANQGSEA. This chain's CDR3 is CSVDKVTGGGISNQPQHF. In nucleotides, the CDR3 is TGCAGCGTAGACAAGGTGACAGGGGGCGGAATCTCCAATCAGCCCCAGCATTTT.

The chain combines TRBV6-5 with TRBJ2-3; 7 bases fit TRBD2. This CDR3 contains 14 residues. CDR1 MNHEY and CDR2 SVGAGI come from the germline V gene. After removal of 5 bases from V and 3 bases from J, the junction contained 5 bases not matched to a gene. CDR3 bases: TGTGCCAGCAGTCCGCCGGGACTAACAGATACGCAGTATTTT. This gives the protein CASSPPGLTDTQYF.